The rows below give T cell receptor beta chains drawn from one sample of a study of somatic mutations in cytotoxic T cells in rheumatoid arthritis. Profiling relied on immunoSEQ multiplex PCR, and the TCRdb table lists in-frame clones only, not all of them. In the table there are roughly 7,100 clones, roughly 75% of which are singletons. Specimen: CD8+ T cells sorted from blood. These receptors were collected from an adult with rheumatoid arthritis. Each CDR3 is given with its conserved first and last residue. A D gene is named only where the DNA matches it firmly. Size values are once, few and many counts, or a class for expanded clones, and some rows have none.

clone_size: NA; d_call: TRBD1; j_call: TRBJ2-4; v_call: TRBV7-9; cdr3_aa: CASSPKDRGSAKNIQYF; cdr3_nt: TGTGCCAGCAGCCCAAAGGACAGGGGGTCAGCCAAAAACATTCAGTACTTC
clone_size: NA; d_call: NA; j_call: TRBJ2-2; v_call: TRBV28; cdr3_aa: CASTPPRGMLFF; cdr3_nt: TGTGCCAGCACCCCACCCCGGGGAATGCTGTTTTTT
clone_size: NA; d_call: NA; j_call: TRBJ1-4; v_call: TRBV5-1; cdr3_aa: CASSFEGRNEKLFF; cdr3_nt: TGCGCCAGCAGCTTCGAAGGGAGGAATGAAAAACTGTTTTTT
clone_size: NA; d_call: TRBD2; j_call: TRBJ2-1; v_call: TRBV7-8; cdr3_aa: CASSLRLAGGHNEQFF; cdr3_nt: TGTGCCAGCAGCTTGCGACTAGCGGGGGGGCACAATGAGCAGTTCTTC
clone_size: NA; d_call: NA; j_call: TRBJ2-5; v_call: TRBV5-1; cdr3_aa: CASSLPWAEETQYF; cdr3_nt: TGCGCCAGCAGCTTGCCTTGGGCGGAAGAGACCCAGTACTTC
clone_size: NA; d_call: TRBD1; j_call: TRBJ2-1; v_call: TRBV5-4; cdr3_aa: CASSGGTGSYNEQFF; cdr3_nt: TGTGCCAGCAGCGGAGGGACAGGCTCCTACAATGAGCAGTTCTTC
clone_size: NA; d_call: TRBD2; j_call: TRBJ2-1; v_call: TRBV5-4; cdr3_aa: CASSRVSPAGGDEQFF; cdr3_nt: TGTGCCAGCAGCCGAGTCTCTCCAGCGGGGGGGGATGAGCAGTTCTTC
clone_size: few; d_call: NA; j_call: TRBJ2-1; v_call: TRBV7-9; cdr3_aa: CASSPKGGDNEQFF; cdr3_nt: TGTGCCAGCAGCCCCAAGGGGGGGGACAATGAGCAGTTCTTC
clone_size: NA; d_call: NA; j_call: TRBJ1-2; v_call: TRBV7-2; cdr3_aa: CASSLTALNGYTF; cdr3_nt: TGTGCCAGCAGCTTAACAGCTTTAAATGGCTACACCTTC
clone_size: once; d_call: NA; j_call: TRBJ1-5; v_call: TRBV7-9; cdr3_aa: CASSLGQQGNQPQHF; cdr3_nt: TGTGCCAGCAGCTTAGGACAACAGGGCAATCAGCCCCAGCATTTT
clone_size: NA; d_call: NA; j_call: TRBJ1-1; v_call: TRBV7-2; cdr3_aa: CASSYQPGRPGTIFTEAFF; cdr3_nt: TGTGCCAGCAGCTACCAACCGGGACGTCCCGGGACGATTTTCACTGAAGCTTTCTTT
clone_size: NA; d_call: TRBD1; j_call: TRBJ2-3; v_call: TRBV9; cdr3_aa: CASSPRQGPDTQYF; cdr3_nt: TGTGCCAGCAGCCCCAGACAGGGTCCAGATACGCAGTATTTT
clone_size: NA; d_call: TRBD1; j_call: TRBJ2-5; v_call: TRBV14; cdr3_aa: CASSPGQGQETQYF; cdr3_nt: TGTGCCAGCAGCCCGGGACAGGGCCAAGAGACCCAGTACTTC